This TCR beta chain was found in a study of cytomegalovirus exposure and HLA in healthy donors. The wider study: Early on, a data release was issued that held 80 million or so unique TCRs from HLA-typed donors.

The CDR3 has 13 residues. V was pared by 1 base and J by 6 bases, with 9 bases between. The germline CDR1 and CDR2 sequences are SGHTA and FQGNSA. PCR involved 60 Vbeta and 13 Jbeta primers. Sequencing used immunoSEQ multiplex PCR; TCRdb keeps in-frame clones, though not all of them. The table counts roughly 50,000 clones; less than 2.5% lies in the top ten. The clonotype originates from a female donor in good health and CMV-seronegative. J is TRBJ1-2 and V is TRBV7-2, with D possibly being TRBD1 (5 bases). Source material: PBMCs. The CDR3 region has the DNA TGTGCCAGCAGCTTAGTCGGGGGGAATGGCTACACCTTC. It translates to CASSLVGGNGYTF.